Below, 24 T cell receptor beta chains from the same sample are listed, as sequenced in a study of T cells after somatic rescue of genetic block. Profiling relied on immunoSEQ multiplex PCR, and the TCRdb table lists in-frame clones only, not all of them. The sample gives tens of thousands of clones, 85% to 90% of which show up once; 1.6% is in the top ten. The sample was peripheral blood mononuclear cells (PBMCs). The source of these receptors is a woman under 30.

V gene TRBV5-1 combines with J gene TRBJ1-2, with 7 bases that match TRBD1. This CDR3 region has 17 residues. The germline gives CDR1 SGHRS, CDR2 YFSETQ. The junction had 15 bases not matched to a gene; V was cut back by 1 base and J by 6 bases. The CDR3: CASSLPSRTGLGDGYTF. CDR3 bases: TGCGCCAGCAGCTTGCCCTCTAGGACAGGTCTAGGGGATGGCTACACCTTC.

The chain recombines TRBV6-5 with TRBJ2-1; no definite D call. V was cut by 4 bases and J by 10 bases, with 8 bases left in between. The CDR3 is made up of 11 amino acids. The germline gives CDR1 MNHEY, CDR2 SVGAGI. The CDR3 spells CASSSGPEQFF. The CDR3 bases are TGTGCCAGCAGTTCAGGACCAGAGCAGTTCTTC.

Note on this clone: At one end the junction does not follow the germline gene, possibly because of a read error. As DNA, the CDR3 is TGTGCCAGCAGCGAAGTCCCCAGGGACGCCGAGCAGTACTTC. As protein: CASSEVPRDAEQYF. The chain links TRBV6-1 to TRBJ2-7, with D perhaps matching TRBD1 or TRBD2 (5 bases each). This CDR3 region has 14 residues. Germline V gene data show CDR1 as MNHNS and CDR2 as SASEGT.

The chain recombines TRBV19 with TRBJ2-7, with 11 nucleotides matching TRBD2. The CDR3 covers 16 residues. CDR1 LNHDA and CDR2 SQIVND come from the germline V gene (reference sequence). Trimming at V came to 4 bases and at J to 1 base, leaving 6 bases not matched to a gene. DNA for the CDR3: TGTGCCAGTAGTACACGACTAGCGGGAAGGTCCTACGAGCAGTACTTC. It yields the protein CASSTRLAGRSYEQYF. Drawing the rest from reference TRBV19 and TRBJ2-7, the complete variable domain is DGGITQSPKYLFRKEGQNVTLSCEQNLNHDAMYWYRQDPGQGLRLIYYSQIVNDFQKGDIAEGYSVSREKKESFPLTVTSAQKNPTAFYLCASSTRLAGRSYEQYFGPGTRLTVT.

A remark on this clone: Other DNA variants within this sample encode the same CDR3. The chain uses TRBV30 and TRBJ2-7; unclear D gene. Trimming stripped 3 bases from V and 0 bases from J, with 3 bases between. The length of the CDR3 is 11 residues. Germline V CDR1 and CDR2: GTSNPN, SVGIG (reference sequence). The CDR3 loop is CAWSPSYEQYF. In DNA form, the CDR3 reads TGTGCCTGGAGCCCCTCCTACGAGCAGTACTTC.

Here the CDR3 reads CAISYGQGGDEQFF. The CDR3 coding sequence is TGTGCCATCAGCTATGGACAGGGGGGCGATGAGCAGTTCTTC. This rearrangement joins TRBV10-3 to TRBJ2-1; TRBD1 agrees at 10 bases. Germline V gene lookup returns CDR1 ENHRY and CDR2 SYGVKD. The CDR3 contains 14 residues. V trimming: 6 bases; J trimming: 8 bases; junction bases outside the gene matches: 7.

The rearrangement links TRBV28 to TRBJ1-4; 7 nucleotides match TRBD1. This CDR3 spans 15 amino acids. The germline V gene has CDR1 MDHEN and CDR2 SYDVKM. V dropped 3 bases and J dropped 0; count of bases not matched to a gene: 1. The CDR3 spells CASSFDRATNEKLFF. As DNA, the CDR3 is TGTGCCAGCAGTTTCGACAGGGCAACTAATGAAAAACTGTTTTTT.

V usage is TRBV4-2 and J usage is TRBJ2-1; tentative D call: TRBD2 (7 bases). The CDR3 runs 16 residues. The V gene's germline CDR1 is LGHNA and CDR2 YNFKEQ. V dropped 1 base and J dropped 10 bases, with 20 bases sitting between them. CDR3 bases: TGTGCCAGCAGCCAAGGGGGGGGCTCCTCACAGCCCGAGCAGTTCTTC. Protein product: CASSQGGGSSQPEQFF.

This chain joins TRBV6-5 and TRBJ1-1; D possibly corresponds to TRBD1 (5 bases). CDR1 and CDR2 from the germline V gene are MNHEY and SVGAGI. The CDR3 extends over 13 amino acids. Trimming removed 7 bases at V and 0 bases at J, with 9 bases between. In nucleotides, the CDR3 is TGTGCCAGCAAACAGGTTATGAACACTGAAGCTTTCTTT. Its protein product is CASKQVMNTEAFF.

The V call is TRBV21-1, the J call TRBJ1-1. TRBV21-1 is noted as a pseudogene. This CDR3 has 16 amino acids. As DNA, the CDR3 is TGTGCCAGCAGCAAAGAGAACAGGACTATGAACACTGAAGCTTTCTTT. This encodes CASSKENRTMNTEAFF.

V is TRBV30 and J is TRBJ1-2, with 7 positions matching TRBD1. After removal of 7 bases from V and 2 bases from J, the junction contained 7 bases not matched to a gene. Germline V lookup: CDR1 GTSNPN, CDR2 SVGIG (reference sequence). The CDR3 runs to 13 residues. The CDR3 loop reads CAYHRGGNYGYTF. The DNA for the CDR3 is TGTGCCTACCACAGGGGCGGGAACTATGGCTACACCTTC.

This chain joins TRBV29-1 and TRBJ1-2; the match to TRBD1 covers 8 bases. Germline lookup yields CDR1 SQVTM and CDR2 ANQGSEA. J gave up 4 bases and V 8 bases, and 6 bases lay outside the gene matches. This CDR3 contains 12 residues. The CDR3: CSSRTGTYGYTF. In DNA form, the CDR3 reads TGCAGCTCTAGGACAGGGACCTATGGCTACACCTTC.

V and J are TRBV2 and TRBJ2-5; D remains ambiguous. V shed 6 bases and J shed 3 bases, with 8 bases lying between them. Germline CDR1 SNHLY, CDR2 FYNNEI. The CDR3 sequence is 12 residues long. The CDR3 loop reads CASSGEEETQYF. CDR3 nucleotide sequence: TGTGCCAGCAGCGGAGAGGAAGAGACCCAGTACTTC.

This chain uses TRBV7-6 with TRBJ2-5, with 16 positions matching TRBD2. Looked up from germline, CDR1 is SGHVS and CDR2 is FNYEAQ. The CDR3 has 17 amino acids. With 5 bases clipped from V and 2 bases from J, the junction kept 5 bases outside the gene matches. The chain's CDR3 is CASSKGLAGGLQETQYF. For the CDR3, the DNA is TGTGCCAGCAGCAAGGGACTAGCGGGAGGGTTGCAAGAGACCCAGTACTTC.

The rearrangement uses TRBV6-6 and TRBJ2-1; the D gene is possibly TRBD1 (5 bases). There are 13 residues in the CDR3. The ends were cut back, 4 bases at V and 7 bases at J, with 11 bases in the middle. CDR1 and CDR2 (germline): MNHNY, SVGAGI (reference sequence). In nucleotides, the CDR3 is TGTGCCAGCAGTTCCCCCCCAGGGAATGAGCAGTTCTTC. It translates to CASSSPPGNEQFF.

The chain employs TRBV30 and TRBJ2-1, with TRBD2 matching over 13 bases. V lost 3 bases, J lost 8 bases, and 10 bases stayed unmatched. CDR3 size: 16 residues. Germline CDR1 and CDR2: GTSNPN and SVGIG (reference sequence). CDR3 loop: CAWSPLAGGPGYEQFF. The CDR3, as DNA: TGTGCCTGGAGCCCACTAGCGGGAGGGCCGGGCTATGAGCAGTTCTTC.

This chain connects TRBV6-5 to TRBJ1-5; D not resolved. V shed 5 bases and J shed 0 bases, with 8 bases lying between them. CDR3 length: 14 residues. The germline V gene has CDR1 MNHEY and CDR2 SVGAGI. CDR3 amino acids: CASSPNSSNQPQHF. For the CDR3, the DNA is TGTGCCAGCAGTCCAAACTCTAGCAATCAGCCCCAGCATTTT.

CDR3 amino acids: CASSRNGGQHYGYTF. CDR3 DNA sequence: TGTGCCAGTAGTAGAAATGGGGGACAGCACTATGGCTACACCTTC. The chain combines TRBV19 with TRBJ1-2; 7 bases line up with TRBD1. Germline V gene sequence: CDR1 LNHDA, CDR2 SQIVND (reference sequence). Trimming removed 4 bases from V and 3 bases from J; junction bases left unmatched: 8. CDR3 size: 15 residues. The entire variable domain, with the rest obtained from reference TRBV19 and TRBJ1-2, is as follows: DGGITQSPKYLFRKEGQNVTLSCEQNLNHDAMYWYRQDPGQGLRLIYYSQIVNDFQKGDIAEGYSVSREKKESFPLTVTSAQKNPTAFYLCASSRNGGQHYGYTFGSGTRLTVV.

This sequence joins TRBV7-2 and TRBJ1-1, with D hard to call. The germline V gene encodes CDR1 SGHTA and CDR2 FQGNSA. This CDR3 spans 14 amino acids. V shed 5 bases and J shed 6 bases, with 16 bases lying between them. CDR3 bases: TGTGCCAGCAGCACGGTTGACGATTGGGCTGAAGCTTTCTTT. Amino acid sequence: CASSTVDDWAEAFF.

The rearrangement joins TRBV7-9 to TRBJ1-1; tentative D call: TRBD1 (5 bases). Deletions cut 5 bases from V and 7 bases from J, with 11 bases between. The CDR3 loop spans 12 amino acids. Germline CDR1 SEHNR, CDR2 FQNEAQ (reference sequence). The CDR3 sequence is CASSLGAFEAFF. CDR3 bases: TGTGCCAGCAGCCTCGGGGCCTTTGAAGCTTTCTTT.

The chain recombines TRBV6-1 with TRBJ1-5; D uncertain. The V gene's germline CDR1 is MNHNS and CDR2 SASEGT. Trimming took 0 bases from V and 0 from J, leaving 12 bases between them. The CDR3 runs to 17 residues. As DNA, the CDR3 is TGTGCCAGCAGTGAAGCAAGGCAGATCTATAGCAATCAGCCCCAGCATTTT. Amino acids: CASSEARQIYSNQPQHF.

The chain has TRBV5-1 and TRBJ2-7, with D perhaps matching TRBD2 (6 bases). The germline V gene has CDR1 SGHRS and CDR2 YFSETQ. The CDR3 sequence is 14 residues long. Between the trimmed V and J ends, which lost 4 bases and 6 bases, there was a span of 17 bases. The CDR3, as DNA: TGCGCCAGCAGCATCCGGCGGGACGAGGGCGAGCAGTACTTC. It is translated as CASSIRRDEGEQYF. The variable domain in full, with the rest retrieved from reference TRBV5-1 and TRBJ2-7, is KAGVTQTPRYLIKTRGQQVTLSCSPISGHRSVSWYQQTPGQGLQFLFEYFSETQRNKGNFPGRFSGRQFSNSRSEMNVSTLELGDSALYLCASSIRRDEGEQYFGPGTRLTVT.

The rearrangement joins TRBV29-1 to TRBJ2-7; possibly TRBD1 or TRBD2 for D (5 bases each). The CDR3 loop spans 15 amino acids. CDR1 is SQVTM and CDR2 is ANQGSEA in the germline V gene. The V gene lost 1 base and the J gene lost 2 bases, with 15 bases spanning the gap. CDR3 protein: CSVEVGAEKPYEQYF. The CDR3 DNA reads TGCAGCGTTGAAGTCGGGGCAGAAAAACCCTACGAGCAGTACTTC.

The V call is TRBV29-1, the J call TRBJ2-2; 9 bases match TRBD1. The V gene end was trimmed by 7 bases and the J gene end by 3 bases; junction bases not matched to a gene: 6. The CDR3 runs 14 residues. CDR1 and CDR2 from the germline V gene are SQVTM and ANQGSEA. CDR3 nucleotide sequence: TGCAGCGCCCGGGGGGACAGGGACACCGGGGAGCTGTTTTTT. Its translation is CSARGDRDTGELFF.